The sequence of this T cell receptor (beta chain) was determined in a study of T cells in women clearing cervical HPV infection. The study, taken as a whole, reports: TRBV6-7 relative abundance averaged approximately 0.1% in cases and under 0.2% in controls.

As concerns this clone: Its specificity is unknown. Sequence at one end of the junction differs from germline and may be a read error. The read stops 3 residues short of the end of the CDR3; the missing end is completed from the germline J gene.

Sequencing was performed with immunoSEQ multiplex PCR; in TCRdb, only in-frame clones are kept and a portion is missing. The sample's table shows 46,000 or so clones. CDR3 length equals 14 residues. Germline CDR1 reads MDHEN; CDR2 reads SYDVKM. The chain couples TRBV28 to TRBJ2-3; 8 bases fit TRBD1. This receptor was identified in a woman between 18 and 70 years old with a cervical HPV16 infection that either progressed to CIN3+ or cleared (not recorded which). Sequencing was done on a sample of blood buffy coat. This CDR3 reads CVSAQGAVTDTQYF. The CDR3 DNA, read in part, is TGTGTCAGCGCCCAGGGGGCAGTCACAGATACG.